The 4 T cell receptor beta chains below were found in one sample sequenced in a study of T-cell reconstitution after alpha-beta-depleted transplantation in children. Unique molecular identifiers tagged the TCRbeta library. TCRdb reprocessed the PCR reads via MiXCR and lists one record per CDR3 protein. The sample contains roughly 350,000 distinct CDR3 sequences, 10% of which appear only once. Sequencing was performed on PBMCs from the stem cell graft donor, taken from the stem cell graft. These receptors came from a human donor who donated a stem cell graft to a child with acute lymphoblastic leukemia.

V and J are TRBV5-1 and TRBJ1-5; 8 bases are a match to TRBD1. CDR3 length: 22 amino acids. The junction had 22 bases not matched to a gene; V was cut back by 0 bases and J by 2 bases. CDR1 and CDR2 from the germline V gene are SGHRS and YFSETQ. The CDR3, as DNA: TGCGCCAGCAGCTTGGTTTCTCTAGGCAGGGGGCGCGTCGGTATCGGCAATCAGCCCCAGCATTTT. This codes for CASSLVSLGRGRVGIGNQPQHF.

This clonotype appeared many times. The CDR3 nucleotides read TGTGCCAGCAGTTTAGCGCCGACTAGCGGAGACCGATACGAGCAGTACTTC. Its protein is CASSLAPTSGDRYEQYF. The J gene is TRBJ2-7, the V gene TRBV12-3 or TRBV12-4, with 9 bases lining up with TRBD2. This CDR3 is 17 amino acids long. Losses at the gene ends were 0 bases for V and 4 bases for J; bases not matched to a gene: 10.

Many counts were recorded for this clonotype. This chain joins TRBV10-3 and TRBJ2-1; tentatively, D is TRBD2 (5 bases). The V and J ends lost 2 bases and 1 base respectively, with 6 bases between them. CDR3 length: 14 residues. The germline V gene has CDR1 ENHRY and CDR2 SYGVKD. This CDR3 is CAISEPGSYNEQFF. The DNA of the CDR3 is TGTGCCATCAGTGAGCCGGGGTCCTACAATGAGCAGTTCTTC.

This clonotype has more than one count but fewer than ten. CDR3 in DNA: TGTGCCAGCAGTTTCGCAGGGGTCAATGAGCAGTTCTTC. Translating gives CASSFAGVNEQFF. The genes are TRBV27 and TRBJ2-1; weak D call: TRBD1 (6 bases). Trimming took 3 bases from V and 6 from J, leaving 9 bases between them. This CDR3 is built from 13 residues. Germline loops: CDR1 MNHEY, CDR2 SMNVEV (reference sequence).